This T cell receptor beta chain was recorded in a study of graft-versus-host responses after intestinal transplantation. Across the whole study: Anti-thymocyte globulin served as induction for all recipients, who then took tacrolimus and steroids for around 3 years.

CDR3 length: 17 residues. TCRdb's table, derived via immunoSEQ multiplex PCR, lists solely in-frame clones and lacks some. The data show roughly 110,000 clones, roughly 86% seen once. Whole-study results and caveats: Ileal or blood samples showed some GvH clones first, and such clones were also found in recipient marrow.

On this clone itself: As yet, its antigen is unknown.

Sequencing used unstimulated CD4+ T cells sorted from spleen or lymph node cells, obtained before transplant. This clonotype originated in a human donor who was the organ donor for an intestinal transplant. The chain recombines TRBV12-2 with TRBJ1-5. TRBV12-2 is termed a pseudogene. The CDR3 region has the DNA TGTGCAAGTCGCTTAGCCCTTCGGGGAATTCGCAATCAGCCCCAGCATTTT. Residues: CASRLALRGIRNQPQHF.